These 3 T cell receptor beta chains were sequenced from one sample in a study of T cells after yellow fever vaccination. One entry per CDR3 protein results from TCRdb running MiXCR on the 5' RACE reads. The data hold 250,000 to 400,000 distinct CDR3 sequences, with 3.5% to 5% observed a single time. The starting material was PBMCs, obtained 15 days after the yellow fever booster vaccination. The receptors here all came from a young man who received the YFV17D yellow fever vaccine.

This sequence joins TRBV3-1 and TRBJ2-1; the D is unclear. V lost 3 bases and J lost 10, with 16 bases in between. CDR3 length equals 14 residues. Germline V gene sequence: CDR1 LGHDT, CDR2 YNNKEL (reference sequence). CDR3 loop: CASSHRWTPQEQFF. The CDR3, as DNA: TGTGCCAGCAGCCATAGGTGGACCCCCCAAGAGCAGTTCTTC.

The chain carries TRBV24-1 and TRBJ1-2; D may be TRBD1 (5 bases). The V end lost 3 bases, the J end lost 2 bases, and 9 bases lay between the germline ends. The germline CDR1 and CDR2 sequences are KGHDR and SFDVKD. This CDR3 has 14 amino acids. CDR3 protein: CATSDPGLNYGYTF. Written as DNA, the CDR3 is TGTGCCACCAGTGATCCAGGGTTGAACTATGGCTACACCTTC.

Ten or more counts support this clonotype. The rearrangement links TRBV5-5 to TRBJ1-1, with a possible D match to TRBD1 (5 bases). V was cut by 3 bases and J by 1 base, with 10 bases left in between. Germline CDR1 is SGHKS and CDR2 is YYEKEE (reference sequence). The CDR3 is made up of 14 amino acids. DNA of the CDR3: TGTGCCAGCAGCTGGGTCGGGGGGAACACTGAAGCTTTCTTT. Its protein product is CASSWVGGNTEAFF.